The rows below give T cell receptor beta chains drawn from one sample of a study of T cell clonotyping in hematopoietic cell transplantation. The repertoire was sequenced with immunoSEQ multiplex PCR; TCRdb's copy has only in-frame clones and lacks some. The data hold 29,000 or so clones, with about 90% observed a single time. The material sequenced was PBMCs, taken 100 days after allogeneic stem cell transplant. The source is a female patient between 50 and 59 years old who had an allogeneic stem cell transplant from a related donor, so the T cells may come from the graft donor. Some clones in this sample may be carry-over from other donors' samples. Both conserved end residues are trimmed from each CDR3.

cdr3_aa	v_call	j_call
ASSPKQSYGYT	TRBV5-4	TRBJ1-2
ASSYQGSPVAEAF	TRBV19	TRBJ1-1
ASSLVGWASNQPQH	TRBV7-2	TRBJ1-5
ASSVAREYGYT	TRBV9	TRBJ1-2
AIVIGGATGELF	TRBV7-9	TRBJ2-2
ASSFTGTGTGNTIY	TRBV5-1	TRBJ1-3
ASSLRLTLNSPLH	TRBV6-5	TRBJ1-6
ATLPSGGAAGELF	TRBV19	TRBJ2-2
ASSFGRGDGEQF	TRBV11-3	TRBJ2-1
ATSSGVGTDTQY	TRBV15	TRBJ2-3
ASSPLRGIPEAF	TRBV11-2	TRBJ1-1
ASSWGGGKNEQF	TRBV11-3	TRBJ2-1
ASSLGDSRVNTEAF	TRBV7-9	TRBJ1-1
ASSALRDTQY	TRBV9	TRBJ2-3
ASSTASGGYNEQF	TRBV5-8	TRBJ2-1
ASSVGISGWNTGELF	TRBV9	TRBJ2-2
AWSFSMGEQY	TRBV30	TRBJ2-7
ASSPRTGGQPQH	TRBV7-2	TRBJ1-5
ASSRGDRYNEKLF	TRBV11-2	TRBJ1-4
SAIDYGYT	TRBV20-1	TRBJ1-2
ASSQVGGNQPQH	TRBV4-3	TRBJ1-5
ASSEYLGGRSDTQY	TRBV25-1	TRBJ2-3
SPMGGVEQY	TRBV20-1	TRBJ2-7
ASRAHRVSNQPQH	TRBV6-5	TRBJ1-5
ATGWGGTEAF	TRBV6-1	TRBJ1-1
ASSDPRAGYGYT	TRBV2	TRBJ1-2
ASRRGLASQETQY	TRBV7-3	TRBJ2-5
ASRATGNTEAF	TRBV7-9	TRBJ1-1
ASSLWGTLNTEAF	TRBV5-5	TRBJ1-1
ASREGTGRYSNQPQH	TRBV19	TRBJ1-5
ASSEAARGRIYGYT	TRBV2	TRBJ1-2
ASNAPENTEAF	TRBV5-6	TRBJ1-1
ASTPRTASYGYT	TRBV19	TRBJ1-2
ASSTSAGEDEQY	TRBV19	TRBJ2-7
ASSTRGGGETQY	TRBV4-2	TRBJ2-5